This paragraph covers one T cell receptor (beta chain) sequence. Antigen specificity is unknown. Here immunoSEQ multiplex PCR was the method, and the copy in TCRdb shows in-frame clones only, minus some. The sample yields about 21,000 clones, roughly 84% seen once. These data belong to a study of T cells in localized non-small cell lung cancer. CDR1 is SGHVS, CDR2 FNYEAQ, per germline. V dropped 5 bases and J dropped 3; count of bases not matched to a gene: 7. The CDR3 spans 14 residues. The study's findings and limits: Higher T cell density in the blood was associated with longer overall survival, whereas higher adjacent-lung clonality associated with shorter survival. Median approximately 61 top-100 tumor clones were shared with paired adjacent lung. Heterogeneity remains possible, as sequencing covered one tumor region only. Clonality peaked in uninvolved adjacent lung rather than tumor.

This clonotype originated in a man aged 35 to 70 with stage I lung adenocarcinoma. This specimen consisted of peripheral blood, obtained before any cancer treatment. The chain is built from TRBV7-6 and TRBJ2-7; 7 bases fit TRBD2. The CDR3 loop reads CASSAPGLNYEQYF. Here the CDR3 DNA reads TGTGCCAGCAGCGCCCCGGGACTAAACTACGAGCAGTACTTC.